The source of this T cell receptor (beta chain) is a study of CXCR3-negative and CXCR3-positive naive CD8 T cells. As for this clonotype: The target antigen is unknown.

This CDR3 has 13 residues. From germline, CDR1 is SQVTM and CDR2 ANQGSEA. Study observations and caveats: The study found more hydrophobic TRB CDR3s in CXCR3-positive naive cells than in CXCR3-negative naive cells. Researchers report CXCR3 expression partially decreased after cryopreservation, with fresh PBMCs used in most assays.

It was by 5' RACE with UMI labels that the TRB cDNA libraries were prepared. TCRdb processed the 5' RACE reads again and assigns one entry to each CDR3 protein, with no DNA. The repertoire table contains 140,000 to 150,000 distinct CDR3 sequences. Triplicates of 250,000 to 350,000 cells were sorted from each CD8+ T cell subset. Naive CD8+ T cells had a CD45RO-CCR7+CD27+CD95- phenotype. The sample taken for sequencing was naive CXCR3+ CD8+ T cells from blood. Subset described: CD45RO-CCR7+CD27+CD95- naive CD8+ T cells expressing CXCR3 (TNR3+). The chain joins TRBV29-1 to TRBJ2-3; TCRdb's D gene call, TRBD1, goes unchecked for lack of DNA. The source of this sequence is a human donor in good health. Some clones in this sample may be carry-over from other donors' samples. The CDR3 sequence is CSMRTGPTDTQYF.